This T cell receptor beta chain comes out of a study of blood T cells in healthy people across ages. Study-level results: The study could not conclusively compare naive and antigen-experienced cells, given its unsorted PBMCs. Getting older went along with TCR beta diversity per million T cells dropping roughly linearly. Comparison with aged donors showed that long-lived donors had more naive CD4+ cells and higher diversity.

The V end was cut by 6 bases, the J end by 2 bases, with 8 bases between. The CDR3 extends over 12 amino acids. Germline V gives CDR1 MDHEN, CDR2 SYDVKM. Alongside a J-beta primer mix, a sample-barcoded 5' primer served in a second PCR lasting about 7 to 11 cycles. TCRdb reanalysed the 5' RACE reads using MiXCR and keeps one entry per CDR3 protein. The sample shows hundreds of thousands of distinct CDR3 sequences, 40% to 60% of them seen only once. A note on this clonotype: Its specificity is not known.

No fewer than 5 micrograms of total RNA were isolated from every sample. The specimen was blood. This rearrangement joins TRBV28 to TRBJ2-7; no clear D. This TCR came from a man younger than 40 in good health. CDR3: CASRIPTYEQYF. The CDR3 DNA reads TGTGCCAGCAGAATCCCAACCTACGAGCAGTACTTC.